This TCR beta chain was found in a study of Ad26.COV2.S vaccination and SARS-CoV-2 variants. The assay was immunoSEQ multiplex PCR, and TCRdb's table has in-frame clones only and misses some. The sample has 300,000 to 400,000 clones; around 88% are singletons. This CDR3 has 13 residues. Unmatched junction bases numbered 7, after V lost 5 bases and J lost 10 bases. Germline V lookup: CDR1 SQVTM, CDR2 ANQGSEA. Treatment in this sample: some 20 received Ad26.COV2.S at low or high dose, single or two shots; five or six received placebo; per-sample allocation not given. At day 63 after the first vaccine or placebo injection, samples were drawn.

The chain combines TRBV29-1 with TRBJ1-4; 10 positions match TRBD1. Material: peripheral blood, obtained in a trial of Ad26.COV2.S vaccine versus placebo. The receptor comes from a person between 18 and 59 years old who received the Ad26.COV2.S COVID-19 vaccine or a placebo. The CDR3 DNA is TGCAGCGTTTCCGACAGGGGGCATGGAAAACTGTTTTTT. It specifies CSVSDRGHGKLFF.